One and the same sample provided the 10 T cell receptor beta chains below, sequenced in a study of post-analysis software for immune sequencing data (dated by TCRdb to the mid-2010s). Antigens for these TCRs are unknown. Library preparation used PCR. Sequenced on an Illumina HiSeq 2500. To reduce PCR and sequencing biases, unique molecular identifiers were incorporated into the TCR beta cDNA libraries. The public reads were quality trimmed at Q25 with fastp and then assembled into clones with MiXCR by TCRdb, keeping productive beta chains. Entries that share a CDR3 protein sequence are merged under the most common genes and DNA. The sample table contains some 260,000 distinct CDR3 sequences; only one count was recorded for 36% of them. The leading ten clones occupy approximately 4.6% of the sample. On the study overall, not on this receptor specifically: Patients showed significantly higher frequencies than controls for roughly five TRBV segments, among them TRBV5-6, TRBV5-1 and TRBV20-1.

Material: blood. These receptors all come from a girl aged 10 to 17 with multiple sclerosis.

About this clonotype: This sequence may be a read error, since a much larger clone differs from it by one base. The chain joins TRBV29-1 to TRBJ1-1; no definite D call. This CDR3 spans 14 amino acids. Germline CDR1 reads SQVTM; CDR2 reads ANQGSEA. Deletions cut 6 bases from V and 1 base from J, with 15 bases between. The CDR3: CSVTGMVKNTEAFF. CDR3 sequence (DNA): TGCAGCGTAACCGGCATGGTGAAGAACACTGAAGCTTTCTTT.

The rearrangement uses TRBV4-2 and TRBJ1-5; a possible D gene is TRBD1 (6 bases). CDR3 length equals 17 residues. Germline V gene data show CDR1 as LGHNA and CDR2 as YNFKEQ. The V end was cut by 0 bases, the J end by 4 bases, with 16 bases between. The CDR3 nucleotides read TGTGCCAGCAGCCAAGATAGGGGGGGGAAGGGGAATCAGCCCCAGCATTTT. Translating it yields CASSQDRGGKGNQPQHF.

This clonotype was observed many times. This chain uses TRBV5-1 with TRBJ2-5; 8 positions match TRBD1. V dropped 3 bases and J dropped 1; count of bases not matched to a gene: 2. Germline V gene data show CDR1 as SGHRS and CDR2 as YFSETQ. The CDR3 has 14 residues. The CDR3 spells CASSSGQGQETQYF. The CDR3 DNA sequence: TGCGCCAGCAGCTCCGGACAGGGCCAAGAGACCCAGTACTTC.

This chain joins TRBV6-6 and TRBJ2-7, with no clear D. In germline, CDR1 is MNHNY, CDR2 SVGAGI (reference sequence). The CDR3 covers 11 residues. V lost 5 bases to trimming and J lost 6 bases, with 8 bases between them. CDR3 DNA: TGTGCCAGCAGTCCCGGCCTCGAGCAGTACTTC. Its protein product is CASSPGLEQYF.

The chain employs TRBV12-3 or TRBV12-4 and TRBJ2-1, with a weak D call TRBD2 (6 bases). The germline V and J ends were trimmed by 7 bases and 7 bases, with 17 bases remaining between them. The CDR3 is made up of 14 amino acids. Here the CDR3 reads CASNPGTGENEQFF. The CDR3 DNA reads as TGTGCCAGCAACCCCGGGACTGGAGAGAATGAGCAGTTCTTC.

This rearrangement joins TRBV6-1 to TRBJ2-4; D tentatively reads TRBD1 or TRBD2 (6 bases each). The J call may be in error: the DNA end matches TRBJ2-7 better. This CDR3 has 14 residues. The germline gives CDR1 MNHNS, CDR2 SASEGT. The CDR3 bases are TGTGCCAGCGGGAATTCCGGAGGGGGTTACGAGCAGTACTTC. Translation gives CASGNSGGGYEQYF.

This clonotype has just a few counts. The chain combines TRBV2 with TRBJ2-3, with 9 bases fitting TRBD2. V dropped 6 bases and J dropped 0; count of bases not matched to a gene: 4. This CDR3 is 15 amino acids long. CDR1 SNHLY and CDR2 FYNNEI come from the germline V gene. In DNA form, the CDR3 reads TGTGCCAGCAGGGCGACTAGCGGTAGCACAGATACGCAGTATTTT. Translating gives CASRATSGSTDTQYF.

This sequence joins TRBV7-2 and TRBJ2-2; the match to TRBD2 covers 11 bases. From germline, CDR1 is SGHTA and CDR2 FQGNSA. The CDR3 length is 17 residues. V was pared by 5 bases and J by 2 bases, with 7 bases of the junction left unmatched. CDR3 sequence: CASSRRLAGINTGELFF. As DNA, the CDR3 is TGTGCCAGCAGCCGTCGACTAGCGGGAATAAACACCGGGGAGCTGTTTTTT.

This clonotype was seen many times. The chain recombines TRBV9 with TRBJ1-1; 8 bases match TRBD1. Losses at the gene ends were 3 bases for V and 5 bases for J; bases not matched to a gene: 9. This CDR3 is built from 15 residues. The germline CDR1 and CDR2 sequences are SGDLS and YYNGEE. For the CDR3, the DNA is TGTGCCAGCAGCGCTACATGGACAGGGAGAACTGAAGCTTTCTTT. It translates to CASSATWTGRTEAFF. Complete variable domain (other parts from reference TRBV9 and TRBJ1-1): DSGVTQTPKHLITATGQRVTLRCSPRSGDLSVYWYQQSLDQGLQFLIQYYNGEERAKGNILERFSAQQFPDLHSELNLSSLELGDSALYFCASSATWTGRTEAFFGQGTRLTVV.

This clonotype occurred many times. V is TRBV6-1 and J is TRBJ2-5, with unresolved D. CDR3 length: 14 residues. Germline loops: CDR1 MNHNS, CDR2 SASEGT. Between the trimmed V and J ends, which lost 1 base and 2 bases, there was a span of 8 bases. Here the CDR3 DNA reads TGTGCCAGCAGTGAAGTGACCGTACAAGAGACCCAGTACTTC. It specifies CASSEVTVQETQYF.